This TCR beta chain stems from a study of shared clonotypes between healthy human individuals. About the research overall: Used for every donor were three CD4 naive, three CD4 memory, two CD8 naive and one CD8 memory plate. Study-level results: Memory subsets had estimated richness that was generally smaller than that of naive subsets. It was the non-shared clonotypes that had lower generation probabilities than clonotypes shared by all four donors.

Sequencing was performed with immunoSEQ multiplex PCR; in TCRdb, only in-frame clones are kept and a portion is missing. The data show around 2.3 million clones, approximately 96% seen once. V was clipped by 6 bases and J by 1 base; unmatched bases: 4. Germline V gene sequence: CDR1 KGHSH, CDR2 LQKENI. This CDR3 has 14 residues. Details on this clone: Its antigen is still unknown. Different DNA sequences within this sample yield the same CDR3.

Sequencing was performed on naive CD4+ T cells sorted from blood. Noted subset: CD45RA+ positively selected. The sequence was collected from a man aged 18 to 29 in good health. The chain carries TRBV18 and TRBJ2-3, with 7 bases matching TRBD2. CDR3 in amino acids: CASSPRGGTDTQYF. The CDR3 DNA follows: TGTGCCAGCTCCCCCCGGGGGGGCACAGATACGCAGTATTTT.